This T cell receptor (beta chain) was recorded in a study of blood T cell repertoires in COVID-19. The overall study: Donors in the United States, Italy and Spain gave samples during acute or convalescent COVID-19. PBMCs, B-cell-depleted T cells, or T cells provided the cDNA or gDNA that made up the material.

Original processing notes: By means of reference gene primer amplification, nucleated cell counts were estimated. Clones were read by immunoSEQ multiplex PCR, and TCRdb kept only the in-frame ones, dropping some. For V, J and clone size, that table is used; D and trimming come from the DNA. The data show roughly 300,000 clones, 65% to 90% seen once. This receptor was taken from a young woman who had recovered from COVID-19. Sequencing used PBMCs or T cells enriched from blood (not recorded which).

The CDR3 DNA follows: TGTGCCAGCTCACGCGCGATCGGGGGTAACACTGAAGCTTTCTTT. Translated, it gives CASSRAIGGNTEAFF. V gene TRBV18 combines with J gene TRBJ1-1, with a tentative D call TRBD1 (5 bases). V was clipped by 4 bases and J by 2 bases, with 14 bases between them. The germline V gene has CDR1 KGHSH and CDR2 LQKENI. This CDR3 has 15 residues.